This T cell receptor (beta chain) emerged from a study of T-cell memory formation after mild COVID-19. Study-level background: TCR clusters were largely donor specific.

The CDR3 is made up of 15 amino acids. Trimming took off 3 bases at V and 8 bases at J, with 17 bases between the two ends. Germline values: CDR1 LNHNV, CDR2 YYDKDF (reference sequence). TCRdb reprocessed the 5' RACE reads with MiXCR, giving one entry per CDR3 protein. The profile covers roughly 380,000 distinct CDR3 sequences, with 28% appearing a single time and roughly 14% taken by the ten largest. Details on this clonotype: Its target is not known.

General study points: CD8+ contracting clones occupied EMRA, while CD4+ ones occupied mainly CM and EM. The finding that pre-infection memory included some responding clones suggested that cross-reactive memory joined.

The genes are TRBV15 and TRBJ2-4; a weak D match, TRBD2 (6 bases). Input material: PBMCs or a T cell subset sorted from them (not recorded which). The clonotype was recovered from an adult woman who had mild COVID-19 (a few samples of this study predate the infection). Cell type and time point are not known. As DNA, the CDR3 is TGTGCCACCAGCAGGGACGACCTGACGGGGGACATTCAGTACTTC. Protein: CATSRDDLTGDIQYF.